This T cell receptor beta chain was captured by sequencing in a study of T cells after posttransplantation cyclophosphamide. Study results and caveats: TRB clonality was highly associated with recipient CMV seropositivity and reactivation.

The CDR3 runs to 15 residues. Germline CDR1 reads SGHTA; CDR2 reads FQGNSA. Trimming took off 3 bases at V and 3 bases at J, with 15 bases between the two ends. Note on this clone: Its matching antigen is unknown.

Data came from immunoSEQ multiplex PCR; TCRdb stores just in-frame clones and leaves some out. This table holds 20,000 or so clones, about nine tenths found once. A marrow graft followed busulfan-fludarabine conditioning, with cyclophosphamide on days +3 and +4. The V call is TRBV7-2, the J call TRBJ2-7; the D gene is possibly TRBD2 (6 bases). The origin of this receptor is a female patient in her forties who received an allogeneic stem cell transplant from a related donor, was CMV-positive, and had no GVHD. The graft donor may have given rise to some T cells. The sample was PBMCs, taken after allogeneic stem cell transplant with posttransplant cyclophosphamide. The CDR3 spells CASSFSGGTHYEQYF. The CDR3 bases are TGTGCCAGCAGCTTTTCAGGCGGGACCCACTACGAGCAGTACTTC.